These T cell receptor beta chains were read from a single sample in a study of blood T cells in healthy people across ages. MiXCR was run by TCRdb on the 5' RACE reads, yielding one entry per CDR3 protein. The sample records about 1.6 million distinct CDR3 sequences, about 35% being singletons. Sequencing was done on a sample of blood. The receptor set was obtained from a young woman in good health. Both conserved end residues are part of each CDR3. D genes are given only for firm matches. For some rows the clone size is stated as once, few or many, or as a class when expanded; others skip it.

J gene	clone size	V gene	D gene	CDR3 protein	CDR3 DNA
TRBJ1-1	.	TRBV3-1	TRBD1	CASSRGQRNTEAFF	TGTGCCAGCAGCCGGGGACAGAGGAACACTGAAGCTTTCTTT
TRBJ1-1	.	TRBV29-1	.	CSVHSDSIEAFF	TGCAGCGTTCACTCAGACAGTATTGAAGCTTTCTTT
TRBJ2-1	once	TRBV7-9	.	CASSLLGWGGDNEQFF	TGTGCCAGCAGCTTACTCGGCTGGGGAGGCGACAATGAGCAGTTCTTC
TRBJ2-7	.	TRBV14	.	CASSRGAYTYEQYF	TGTGCCAGCAGCCGAGGGGCGTATACCTACGAGCAGTACTTC
TRBJ2-7	many	TRBV5-1	.	CASSLGQVYPEQYF	TGCGCCAGCAGCTTGGGGCAGGTCTATCCCGAGCAGTACTTC
TRBJ2-6	few	TRBV12-3/TRBV12-4	.	CASSLGQGQAGANVLTF	TGTGCCAGCAGTTTAGGCCAGGGGCAGGCTGGGGCCAACGTCCTGACTTTC
TRBJ2-6	.	TRBV6-5	.	CASSYSGGGTGANVLTF	TGTGCCAGCAGTTACTCCGGGGGTGGAACTGGGGCCAACGTCCTGACTTTC
TRBJ2-7	.	TRBV28	.	CASSFQVLGRGEQYF	TGTGCCAGCAGTTTTCAGGTTCTTGGAAGAGGGGAGCAGTACTTC
TRBJ2-7	.	TRBV29-1	TRBD1	CSVAYRGSSYEQYF	TGCAGCGTTGCCTACAGGGGGAGCTCCTACGAGCAGTACTTC
TRBJ2-7	.	TRBV25-1	.	CAGSDQTWYEQYF	TGTGCCGGCAGTGATCAGACGTGGTACGAGCAGTACTTC
TRBJ2-7	.	TRBV20-1	TRBD2	CSATSGSDGEQYF	TGCAGTGCCACAAGCGGGAGTGATGGCGAGCAGTACTTC
TRBJ2-7	few	TRBV15	TRBD1	CATSSPGGDRSSYEQYF	TGTGCCACCAGCAGTCCCGGAGGGGACAGGTCATCCTACGAGCAGTACTTC
TRBJ2-1	.	TRBV14	.	CASSQVAPRVAPFSYNEQFF	TGTGCCAGCAGCCAAGTGGCCCCGCGGGTAGCGCCGTTCTCCTACAATGAGCAGTTCTTC
TRBJ2-7	few	TRBV20-1	.	CSARGGIQTSYEQYF	TGCAGTGCTAGAGGTGGGATACAGACTTCCTACGAGCAGTACTTC
TRBJ2-6	.	TRBV27	.	CASLKRGRGLTGANVLTF	TGTGCCAGCCTTAAACGGGGCAGGGGTCTTACTGGGGCCAACGTCCTGACTTTC